Below are 13 T cell receptor beta chains sequenced from a single sample in a study of control samples from healthy donors and cancer patients. Sequenced by immunoSEQ multiplex PCR; TCRdb stores in-frame clones only, minus some. Of approximately 120,000 clones listed, more than 75% are singletons. Sequencing input: blood. Every receptor here comes from a man aged 55 to 70 in good health.

This rearrangement joins TRBV28 to TRBJ1-2, with D maybe TRBD1 (5 bases). Germline values: CDR1 MDHEN, CDR2 SYDVKM. V lost 6 bases and J 8 bases, leaving 13 bases between the germline ends. This CDR3 is built from 12 residues. The CDR3 coding sequence is TGTGCCAGCAGCCCCGTTCAGGGCGGCTACACCTTC. This encodes CASSPVQGGYTF.

The count of this clone is one. The chain employs TRBV5-4 and TRBJ1-2; D remains ambiguous. In germline, CDR1 is SGHNT, CDR2 YYREEE (reference sequence). This CDR3 contains 15 residues. Trimming took off 3 bases at V and 2 bases at J, with 14 bases between the two ends. The CDR3 region has the DNA TGTGCCAGCAGCTCGCGCATGGGCGGAAACTATGGCTACACCTTC. Residues: CASSSRMGGNYGYTF.

This CDR3 reads CASSTSTLSTDTQYF. DNA for the CDR3: TGTGCCAGCAGTACCTCGACACTTAGCACAGATACGCAGTATTTT. The V gene is TRBV6-5, the J gene TRBJ2-3, with D uncertain. The CDR3 covers 15 residues. CDR1 and CDR2 (germline): MNHEY, SVGAGI. V lost 5 bases and J lost 0, with 12 bases in between.

The rearrangement links TRBV12-3 or TRBV12-4 to TRBJ1-1; possibly TRBD1 for D (6 bases). V was trimmed by 4 bases and J by 2 bases, leaving 8 bases between them. There are 13 residues in the CDR3. This CDR3 reads CASSWDTNTEAFF. The CDR3 coding sequence is TGTGCCAGCAGTTGGGACACCAACACTGAAGCTTTCTTT.

The chain carries TRBV27 and TRBJ2-3, with a possible D match to TRBD2 (6 bases). Germline V gene sequence: CDR1 MNHEY, CDR2 SMNVEV (reference sequence). The germline V and J ends were trimmed by 5 bases and 6 bases, with 18 bases remaining between them. The CDR3 length is 15 residues. The CDR3 sequence: CASSPELAPGDTQYF. CDR3 DNA: TGTGCCAGCAGTCCGGAACTAGCCCCCGGCGATACGCAGTATTTT.

This chain links TRBV6-2 or TRBV6-3 with TRBJ2-1; tentative D call: TRBD1 (6 bases). Trimming stripped 6 bases from V and 0 bases from J, with 15 bases between. There are 16 residues in the CDR3. CDR1 and CDR2 from the germline V gene are MNHEY and SVGEGT. Here the CDR3 reads CASSTPGHYSYNEQFF. CDR3 bases: TGTGCCAGCAGCACACCGGGACACTACTCCTACAATGAGCAGTTCTTC.

This rearrangement joins TRBV6-5 to TRBJ1-6; no reliable D call. V shed 0 bases and J shed 0 bases, with 6 bases lying between them. The CDR3 runs to 16 residues. Germline values: CDR1 MNHEY, CDR2 SVGAGI. CDR3 DNA: TGTGCCAGCAGTTACTCGGGAAACTCCTATAATTCACCCCTCCACTTT. Its protein is CASSYSGNSYNSPLHF.

The V gene is TRBV18, the J gene TRBJ2-2, with unresolved D. CDR3 length equals 15 residues. The V end was cut by 2 bases, the J end by 1 base, with 8 bases between. Germline CDR1 and CDR2: KGHSH and LQKENI. CDR3 in DNA: TGTGCCAGCTCACCAGATTCGGTGAACACCGGGGAGCTGTTTTTT. Translating it yields CASSPDSVNTGELFF.

V and J are TRBV9 and TRBJ2-1; D is unresolved. Looked up from germline, CDR1 is SGDLS and CDR2 is YYNGEE. V was cut by 0 bases and J by 0 bases, with 13 bases left in between. CDR3 length: 17 residues. CDR3 in amino acids: CASSVAFGVGSYNEQFF. In DNA, the CDR3 is TGTGCCAGCAGCGTAGCTTTCGGAGTCGGCTCCTACAATGAGCAGTTCTTC.

The V call is TRBV7-2, the J call TRBJ2-2; 8 bases fit TRBD1. V lost 0 bases, J lost 8 bases, and 5 bases stayed unmatched. Germline values: CDR1 SGHTA, CDR2 FQGNSA. There are 15 residues in the CDR3. The DNA of the CDR3 is TGTGCCAGCAGCTTAGCCTCAGGGGGCTTGGGGGAGCTGTTTTTT. Encoded protein: CASSLASGGLGELFF.

This chain uses TRBV12-3 or TRBV12-4 with TRBJ2-7; weak D call: TRBD1 (6 bases). Trimming shortened V by 6 bases and J by 7 bases, and 10 bases separated the two germline ends. The length of the CDR3 is 11 residues. The CDR3 region has the DNA TGTGCCAGCAGAACTAGGGGGGAGCAGTACTTC. Its protein product is CASRTRGEQYF.

Concerning this clone itself: Its ends do not fully match the called genes, so a read error is possible. The chain couples TRBV7-7 to TRBJ2-1; 8 nucleotides align to TRBD1. Per germline, CDR1 SSHAT and CDR2 FNYEAQ (reference sequence). CDR3 length: 15 residues. CDR3 loop: CASSLDSGGHNEQFF. The CDR3 nucleotides read TGTGCTAGCAGCTTAGATTCAGGGGGCCACAATGAGCAGTTCTTC.

V gene TRBV19 combines with J gene TRBJ1-4, with 7 bases fitting TRBD1. There are 14 residues in the CDR3. The junction had 6 bases not matched to a gene; V was cut back by 3 bases and J by 8 bases. Germline CDR1 LNHDA, CDR2 SQIVND (reference sequence). CDR3 protein: CASSMGTATEKLFF. The CDR3 region has the DNA TGTGCCAGTAGTATGGGGACAGCTACAGAAAAACTGTTTTTT.